This note documents a single TCR beta chain sequence. The data are from a study of T cell changes during pregnancy in multiple sclerosis. The assay was immunoSEQ multiplex PCR, and TCRdb's table has in-frame clones only and misses some. The table lists roughly 72,000 clones, about 90% of them singletons. The germline gives CDR1 SGHDT, CDR2 YYEEEE. The CDR3 runs 15 residues. Trimming at V came to 4 bases and at J to 1 base, leaving 7 bases not matched to a gene. The sequenced sample was peripheral blood, obtained in the first trimester of pregnancy. This chain connects TRBV5-6 to TRBJ2-5; TRBD1 matches at 7 bases. The receptor was isolated from a female donor in good health, enrolled as a control in a pregnancy study. CDR3 protein: CASSPQTGIQETQYF. In DNA form, the CDR3 reads TGTGCCAGCAGCCCCCAGACAGGGATCCAAGAGACCCAGTACTTC.